These 10 T cell receptor beta chains originate from one sample sequenced in a study of human T cells and chemical hapten exposure. The template was total RNA from unfractionated whole blood. Individual cDNA molecules in this library carried unique molecular identifiers. MiXCR was run by TCRdb on the reads, yielding one entry per CDR3 protein. This sample yields about 120,000 distinct CDR3 sequences, of which approximately 9.3% are seen a single time; 1.2% to 1.5% belongs to the top ten. Sequences were obtained from whole blood. These receptors were collected from a human donor in good health. Some clones in this sample may be carry-over from other donors' samples.

This sequence joins TRBV9 and TRBJ1-1, with a tentative D call TRBD1 (5 bases). The length of the CDR3 is 17 residues. Germline V CDR1 and CDR2: SGDLS, YYNGEE. V was shortened by 0 bases and J by 4 bases, with 19 bases between the two germline ends. The CDR3 spells CASSVAGGGGLATEAFF. Written as DNA, the CDR3 is TGTGCCAGCAGCGTAGCCGGGGGTGGAGGGCTTGCCACTGAAGCTTTCTTT. The full variable domain, completed using reference TRBV9 and TRBJ1-1, is DSGVTQTPKHLITATGQRVTLRCSPRSGDLSVYWYQQSLDQGLQFLIQYYNGEERAKGNILERFSAQQFPDLHSELNLSSLELGDSALYFCASSVAGGGGLATEAFFGQGTRLTVV.

Regarding this clonotype: This may stem from a read error, because a much larger clone lies one nucleotide away. This sequence joins TRBV7-8 and TRBJ2-3, with a weak D call TRBD2 (6 bases). The V end lost 5 bases, the J end lost 2 bases, and 26 bases lay between the germline ends. Germline loops: CDR1 SGHVS, CDR2 FQNEAQ. The CDR3 extends over 19 amino acids. The CDR3 region is CASSTDPRLGKGYTDTQYF. The CDR3, as DNA: TGTGCCAGCAGCACCGACCCCCGACTAGGCAAAGGGTACACAGATACGCAGTATTTT.

This chain connects TRBV3-1 to TRBJ2-7; TRBD1 agrees at 8 bases. J gave up 4 bases and V 3 bases, and 5 bases lay outside the gene matches. Germline CDR1 is LGHDT and CDR2 is YNNKEL (reference sequence). The length of the CDR3 is 14 residues. In DNA form, the CDR3 reads TGTGCCAGCAGCCACGACAGGGGAGGATACGAGCAGTACTTC. Translated: CASSHDRGGYEQYF.

The chain couples TRBV13 to TRBJ2-7; the D is unclear. Trimming cost V 5 bases and J 4 bases, with 12 bases left between them. The CDR3 is 13 amino acids. Germline lookup yields CDR1 PRHDT and CDR2 FYEKMQ (reference sequence). The chain's CDR3 is CASSPSLGYEQYF. The CDR3 DNA reads TGTGCCAGCAGCCCTTCTTTGGGTTACGAGCAGTACTTC.

This clonotype was observed at least ten times. As DNA, the CDR3 is TGTGCCAGCAGTCCCGGGACAGGGGTACGCAATTCACCCCTCCACTTT. It encodes CASSPGTGVRNSPLHF. The chain uses TRBV6-6 and TRBJ1-6; 10 bases fit TRBD1. The germline V gene encodes CDR1 MNHNY and CDR2 SVGAGI (reference sequence). The CDR3 covers 16 residues. J lost 7 bases, V lost 5 bases, and 8 bases had no gene match.

The chain recombines TRBV29-1 with TRBJ2-7, with TRBD1 as a possible D gene (6 bases). The CDR3 is made up of 13 amino acids. The germline V and J ends were trimmed by 7 bases and 0 bases, with 13 bases remaining between them. Germline CDR1 reads SQVTM; CDR2 reads ANQGSEA. The CDR3 reads CSALTGHSYEQYF. The DNA of the CDR3 is TGCAGCGCCCTGACAGGACACTCCTACGAGCAGTACTTC.

This clonotype was observed a few times. The chain uses TRBV28 and TRBJ2-7, with 10 positions matching TRBD1. The germline V gene has CDR1 MDHEN and CDR2 SYDVKM. The CDR3 sequence is 17 residues long. Trimming cost V 2 bases and J 0 bases; bases outside gene matches: 7. CDR3 loop: CASSLVTWTGGSYEQYF. CDR3 DNA sequence: TGTGCCAGCAGTTTAGTTACTTGGACAGGGGGCTCCTACGAGCAGTACTTC.

This clonotype turned up a few times. The rearrangement links TRBV12-3 or TRBV12-4 to TRBJ1-2; 8 positions match TRBD1. V lost 2 bases, J lost 1 base, and 6 bases stayed unmatched. This CDR3 is built from 16 residues. The CDR3 reads CASSLTTGEYNYGYTF. The CDR3 nucleotides are TGTGCCAGCAGTTTAACGACAGGGGAATATAACTATGGCTACACCTTC.

This rearrangement joins TRBV12-3 or TRBV12-4 to TRBJ1-3, with D unresolved. This CDR3 comprises 15 residues. Deletions cut 5 bases from V and 0 bases from J, with 11 bases between. Written as DNA, the CDR3 is TGTGCCAGCAGTATCGGGGTCGCCTCTGGAAACACCATATATTTT. Amino acids: CASSIGVASGNTIYF.

This clonotype was seen repeatedly, ten times or more. This CDR3 reads CASSLAIGLAGDTQYF. In nucleotides, the CDR3 is TGTGCCAGCAGCTTAGCGATAGGACTAGCAGGAGATACGCAGTATTTT. V usage is TRBV7-9 and J usage is TRBJ2-3, with 8 bases identical to TRBD2. Trimming cost V 0 bases and J 5 bases; bases outside gene matches: 7. The germline V gene encodes CDR1 SEHNR and CDR2 FQNEAQ (reference sequence). The CDR3 sequence is 16 residues long.